This T cell receptor beta chain derives from a study of blood T cell repertoires in COVID-19. The CDR3 consists of 14 residues. Germline-derived CDR1 and CDR2 are KGHSH and LQKENI. V dropped 3 bases and J dropped 0 bases, with 8 bases sitting between them. The assay was immunoSEQ multiplex PCR, and TCRdb's table has in-frame clones only and misses some. The data hold some 240,000 clones, with about 85% observed a single time. The TCR was taken from a woman in her 50s who had been exposed to COVID-19. The specimen sequenced was PBMCs or T cells enriched from blood (not recorded which). The gene calls are TRBV18 and TRBJ1-2; no definite D call. The CDR3 region is CASSPETTNYGYTF. The CDR3 bases are TGTGCCAGCTCACCGGAAACTACTAACTATGGCTACACCTTC.